This TCR beta chain was recorded in a study of graft-versus-host responses after intestinal transplantation. Whole-study context: Each transplant was multivisceral, liver-intestinal, or isolated intestinal. Once they had received anti-thymocyte globulin induction, all recipients took tacrolimus and steroids for approximately 3 years. General study findings and limits: Allografts of patients with graft-donor T cell macrochimerism showed high graft-versus-host to host-versus-graft clone ratios.

V was shortened by 6 bases and J by 1 base, with 9 bases between the two germline ends. Germline CDR1 is ENHRY and CDR2 is SYGVKD. This CDR3 region has 13 residues. Details on this clone: Its matching antigen is unknown.

Method: immunoSEQ multiplex PCR; TCRdb's copy keeps in-frame clones and lacks some. The sample records roughly 99,000 clones, about nine tenths being singletons. The genes are TRBV10-3 and TRBJ1-1, with a weak D call TRBD1 (5 bases). This receptor was identified in a human donor who was the organ donor for an intestinal transplant. The material sequenced was unstimulated CD4+ T cells sorted from spleen or lymph node cells, taken before transplant. The DNA for the CDR3 is TGTGCCATCAGGGGCCAGGGGAACACTGAAGCTTTCTTT. Amino acid sequence: CAIRGQGNTEAFF.